The sequence of this T cell receptor beta chain was determined in a study of T cells in Graves' hyperthyroidism and ophthalmopathy. Together with thyroid ultrasound, orbital computed tomography, serum thyroxine and TRAb, clinical symptoms were used for diagnoses. PBMCs stemmed from more than 7.5 ml fresh peripheral blood. RNA transcripts provided the source from which TCR beta CDR3 regions were amplified. Researchers ran a first-round RT-PCR on the TCR CDR3 using the HTBI primer set. TCRdb re-derived calls from the multiplex PCR reads in MiXCR, one entry per CDR3 protein. The sample includes approximately 400,000 distinct CDR3 sequences, more than 20% seen only once; the top ten take roughly 70%. Study findings and constraints: Patients with ophthalmopathy were separated from those with stable hyperthyroidism by a 13 V-J model. With a median lead of 6.5 months before onset, the model predicted ophthalmopathy.

This clonotype came up many times. Its antigen is unidentified. V was clipped by 5 bases and J by 4 bases, with 15 bases between them. Germline V lookup: CDR1 DFQATT, CDR2 SNEGSKA (reference sequence). The CDR3 runs 14 residues. Sequencing was done on a sample of blood. The clonotype comes from a man aged 50-60 years with Graves' hyperthyroidism. V usage is TRBV20-1 and J usage is TRBJ2-1; TRBD2 is a possible D gene (6 bases). The CDR3 protein is CSASGSSGYNEQFF. The CDR3 DNA sequence: TGCAGTGCTTCCGGGAGCTCGGGATACAATGAGCAGTTCTTC.